This entry is about one T cell receptor beta chain. This specimen comes from a study of cytomegalovirus exposure and HLA in healthy donors. The junction had 7 bases not matched to a gene; V was cut back by 7 bases and J by 2 bases. This CDR3 has 15 amino acids. CDR1 and CDR2 from the germline V gene are MDHEN and SYDVKM. Vbeta (60) and Jbeta (13) primers were used in the PCR. The method was immunoSEQ multiplex PCR; TCRdb's version includes in-frame clones alone and lacks a portion of them. This table has about 110,000 clones, 76% appearing once. This sequence originates from a man in his thirties or forties in good health and CMV-seropositive. This chain links TRBV28 with TRBJ2-3; 9 positions match TRBD2. Specimen: PBMCs. The CDR3 is CASTQGLALTDTQYF. The CDR3 DNA reads TGTGCCAGCACCCAGGGACTAGCCCTCACAGATACGCAGTATTTT.